Included here is one T cell receptor (beta chain) sequence, with context. The germline V gene encodes CDR1 MNHNY and CDR2 SVGAGI (reference sequence). The V and J ends lost 8 bases and 1 base respectively, with 11 bases between them. The CDR3 extends over 13 amino acids. Clones were sequenced by immunoSEQ multiplex PCR, and TCRdb holds only the in-frame ones, with some missing. The sample yields under 25,000 clones, 70% to 90% seen once. This entry belongs to a study of OX40 agonist ivuxolimab in advanced cancers. The source material was CD4+ or CD8+ T cells sorted from blood, sampled in a trial of the OX40 agonist ivuxolimab. The chain recombines TRBV6-6 with TRBJ1-1, with unresolved D. The TCR was taken from an adult with an advanced solid tumor such as melanoma, head and neck, liver or kidney cancer. In DNA, the CDR3 is TGTGCCAGCGCCGACGGGCAGAACACTGAAGCTTTCTTT. As protein: CASADGQNTEAFF.